The present TCR beta chain was sequenced within a study of spatial heterogeneity in lung cancer. The germline CDR1 and CDR2 sequences are SGHRS and YFSETQ. CDR3 length: 14 amino acids. V was shortened by 5 bases and J by 8 bases, with 16 bases between the two germline ends. As for time point: sample taken at primary tumor resection. Unsorted whole RNA samples from tumor, nontumor lung or frozen PBMC were sequenced. TCRdb itself ran the 5' RACE reads through MiXCR, one entry per CDR3 protein. The sample carries roughly 2,200 distinct CDR3 sequences, around 23% recorded once. This clonotype ranks as medium-sized. The antigen is undetermined. This beta chain is a stray read from a library made for alpha chains; its abundance is not meaningful. Study-wide points: Tumor mutation counts were tracked by expanded intratumoral alpha and beta TCR counts.

This TCR was sampled from a male donor with early-stage non-small cell lung cancer. V and J are TRBV5-1 and TRBJ1-4; weak D call: TRBD1 (5 bases). Sequenced material: lung tumor tissue, taken at surgery. This chain's CDR3 is CASSFQGIEEKLFF. The CDR3 DNA follows: TGCGCCAGCAGTTTTCAGGGCATCGAGGAAAAACTGTTTTTT.